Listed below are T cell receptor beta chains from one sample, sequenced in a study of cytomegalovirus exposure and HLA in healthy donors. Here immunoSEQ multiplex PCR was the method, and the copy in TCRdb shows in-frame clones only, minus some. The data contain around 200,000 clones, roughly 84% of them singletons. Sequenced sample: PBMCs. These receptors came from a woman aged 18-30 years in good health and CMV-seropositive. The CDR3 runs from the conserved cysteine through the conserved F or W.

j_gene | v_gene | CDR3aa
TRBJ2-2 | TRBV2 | CASKTGRGTGELFF
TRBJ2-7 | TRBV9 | CASSPSGFSYEQYF
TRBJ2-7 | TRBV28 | CASSFGLAGRPLYEQYF
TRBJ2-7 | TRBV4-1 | CASSPPSGYEQYF
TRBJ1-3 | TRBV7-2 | CASSPLGPPSGNTIYF
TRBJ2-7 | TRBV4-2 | CASSQERDREEKYF
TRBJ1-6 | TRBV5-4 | CASSLERQRNSPLHF
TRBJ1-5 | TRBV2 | CASSEYPDQPQHF
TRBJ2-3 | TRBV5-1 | CASSLYPGGTRTDTQYF
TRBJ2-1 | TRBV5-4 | CASSLKARGRDEQFF
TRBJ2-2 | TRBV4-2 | CASSQELADPGELFF
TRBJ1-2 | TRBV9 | CASSPRPGDATYGYTF
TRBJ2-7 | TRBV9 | CASSESRGRYYEQYF
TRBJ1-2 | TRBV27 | CASSFGDRVSGYTF
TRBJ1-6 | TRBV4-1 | CASSHQGSYNSPLHF
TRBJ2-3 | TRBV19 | CASRTSGGTDTQYF
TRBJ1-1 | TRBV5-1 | CASSPASWGPTEAFF
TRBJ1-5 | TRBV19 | CAGGDRAGQPQHF
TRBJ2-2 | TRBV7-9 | CASSLLGAPLVSNTGELFF
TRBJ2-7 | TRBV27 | CASSLSGRFSYEQYF
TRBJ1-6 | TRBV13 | CASSSSTGVSALHF
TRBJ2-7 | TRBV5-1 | CASSGGSSYEQYF
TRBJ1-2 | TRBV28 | CASSLDSNYGYTF
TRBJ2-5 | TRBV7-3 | CASSLQGGARETQYF
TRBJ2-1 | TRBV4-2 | CASSQDEGSSGVPRNEQFF
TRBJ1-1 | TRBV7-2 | CASSSAGGGEAFF
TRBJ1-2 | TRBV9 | CASGGPNYGYTF
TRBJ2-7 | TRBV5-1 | CASSVRDRGLEQYF
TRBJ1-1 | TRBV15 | CATSRRGNTEAFF
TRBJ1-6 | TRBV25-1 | CASRTLGNSPLHF
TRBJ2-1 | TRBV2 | CASTLTGNLEQFF
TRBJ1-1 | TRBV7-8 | CASSLVRGLGTEAFF
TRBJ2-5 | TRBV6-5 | CASSYGLAGQETQYF
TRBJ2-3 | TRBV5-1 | CASSLQGVSTDTQYF
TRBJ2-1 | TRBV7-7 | CASSLELQANEQFF
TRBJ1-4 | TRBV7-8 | CASSLETRTNEKLFF
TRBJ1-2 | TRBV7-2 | CASSPRTPTMETYGYTF
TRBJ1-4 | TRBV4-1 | CASRGSSNEKLFF
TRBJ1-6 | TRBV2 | CASSLRAGPFLHF
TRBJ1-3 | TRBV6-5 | CASSIQGSGNTIYF
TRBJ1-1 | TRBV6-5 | CASSYVGQPNTEAFF
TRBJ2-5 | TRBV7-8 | CASERGGTAALETQYF
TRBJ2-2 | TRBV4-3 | CASSQAPGGPGELFF